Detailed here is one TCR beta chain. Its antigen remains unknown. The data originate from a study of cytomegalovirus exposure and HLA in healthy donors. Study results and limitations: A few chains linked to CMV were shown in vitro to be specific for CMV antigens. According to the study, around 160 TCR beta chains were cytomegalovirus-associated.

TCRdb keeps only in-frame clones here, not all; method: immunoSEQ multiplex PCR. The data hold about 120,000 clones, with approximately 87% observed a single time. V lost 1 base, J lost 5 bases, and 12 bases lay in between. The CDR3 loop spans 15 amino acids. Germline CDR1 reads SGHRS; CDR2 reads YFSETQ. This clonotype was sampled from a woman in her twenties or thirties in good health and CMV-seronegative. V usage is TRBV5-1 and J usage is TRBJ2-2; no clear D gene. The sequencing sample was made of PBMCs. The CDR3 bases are TGCGCCAGCAGCTTGACCAACAGTTTTACCGGGGAGCTGTTTTTT. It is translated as CASSLTNSFTGELFF.